Listed below are T cell receptor beta chains from one sample, sequenced in a study of blood T cells in healthy people across ages. TCRdb redid the calling of the 5' RACE reads with MiXCR, one entry per CDR3 protein. The sample has almost 1 million distinct CDR3 sequences; roughly 50% are singletons. The sample taken for sequencing was blood. Source of these receptors: a woman in her sixties in good health. Both conserved end residues are part of each CDR3. Each record gives: D gene, J gene, V gene, clone size, CDR3 DNA, CDR3 protein. D genes are given only for firm matches. The size of a clone is reported for some rows only, either as once, few or many, or as a class for expanded clones.

- TRBJ1-5 TRBV2 - TGTGCCAGCAGTTTTGGATTTCTTAATCAGCCCCAGCATTTT CASSFGFLNQPQHF
TRBD2 TRBJ2-5 TRBV5-1 - TGCGCCAGCAGCCCGGGACTAGCGGAGGCCCGAGAGACCCAGTACTTC CASSPGLAEARETQYF
- TRBJ2-3 TRBV10-3 few TGTGCCATCAGTGGCACAGGGAGAGACACAGATACGCAGTATTTT CAISGTGRDTDTQYF
- TRBJ2-7 TRBV3-1 - TGTGCCAGCAGCCAAGTTGGCGACTGGAGCTCCTACGAGCAGTACTTC CASSQVGDWSSYEQYF
- TRBJ2-7 TRBV28 few TGTGCCAGCAGTTCTATAGTCCAGGGCGGGACCTACGAGCAGTACTTC CASSSIVQGGTYEQYF
- TRBJ2-3 TRBV20-1 - TGCAGCCCCACAGGGAGAGTGGATGCGCAGTATTTT CSPTGRVDAQYF
- TRBJ2-7 TRBV25-1 - TGTGCCAGCAGTGAAAGCCAAGTTACCTACGAGCAGTACTTC CASSESQVTYEQYF
- TRBJ1-1 TRBV10-3 few TGTGCCATCAGTGAGTTGGAGACTGAAGCTTTCTTT CAISELETEAFF
- TRBJ2-1 TRBV4-3 once TGCGCCAGCAGGTCCCCTCCCCATAATGAGCAGTTCTTC CASRSPPHNEQFF
- TRBJ1-2 TRBV4-1 - TGCGCCAGCAGCCAACTGACAGGCGGTGGCTACACCTTC CASSQLTGGGYTF
- TRBJ2-3 TRBV6-5 once TGTGCCAGCAGTCTCCTGGACAGCACAGATACGCAGTATTTT CASSLLDSTDTQYF
- TRBJ2-1 TRBV4-2 few TGTGCCAGCAGCCAAGAGTCGGGTGGGGCTAGCAGATACAATGAGCAGTTCTTC CASSQESGGASRYNEQFF
- TRBJ2-7 TRBV5-5 - TGTGCCAGCAACTCGGGGGTAGACAGTGGGGAGCAGTACTTC CASNSGVDSGEQYF
- TRBJ2-7 TRBV7-9 few TGTGCCAGCAGCCGGGAGCCCTACGAGCAGTACTTC CASSREPYEQYF
- TRBJ1-2 TRBV2 few TGTGCCAGCAGTGAGAGGCAGGCGGACCCCCTCTTGACCTATGGCTACACCTTC CASSERQADPLLTYGYTF
- TRBJ1-6 TRBV7-8 - TGTGCCAGCAGCCCCGAAACAATAGCGCTCCACTTT CASSPETIALHF
- TRBJ2-1 TRBV12-3/TRBV12-4 - TGTGCCAGCAGGGAGTCTAGCTCCTACAATGAGCAGTTCTTC CASRESSSYNEQFF
- TRBJ2-4 TRBV4-1 - TGCGCCAGCAGCCAATTGACCGGTGGGACCAAAAACATTCAGTACTTC CASSQLTGGTKNIQYF
- TRBJ2-3 TRBV29-1 - TGCAGCGTTGAAGGTGGTCTCCGGGATACGCTGTATTTT CSVEGGLRDTLYF
TRBD2 TRBJ2-7 TRBV10-3 few TGTGCCATCAGTGAGAGTGGGACTAGCCCGATTGGCGACTACGAGCAGTACTTC CAISESGTSPIGDYEQYF
- TRBJ1-2 TRBV7-2 - TGTGCCAGCAGCTCGGACAGCGGCTACACCTTC CASSSDSGYTF
- TRBJ2-7 TRBV6-2/TRBV6-3 - TGTGCCAGCAGCCGACTCCCAGGTGACTACGAGCAGTACTTC CASSRLPGDYEQYF
TRBD2 TRBJ2-7 TRBV10-3 many TGTGCCATCAGTGGCGGGAGCTCCTACGAGCAGTACTTC CAISGGSSYEQYF
TRBD2 TRBJ2-2 TRBV6-5 - TGTGCCAGCAGCCCCAGGGAGGGCACCGGGGAGCTGTTTTTT CASSPREGTGELFF
- TRBJ2-7 TRBV20-1 once TGCAGTGCTAGGTTCGTAGGCAGGGACCATTTCTACGAGCAGTACTTC CSARFVGRDHFYEQYF
- TRBJ2-3 TRBV7-2 - TGTGCCAGCAGCCAGACTTTTAGCACAGATACGCAGTATTTT CASSQTFSTDTQYF
- TRBJ2-1 TRBV29-1 - TGCAGCTCAGAAGCCGGGAGTGAGAGCAATGAGCAGTTCTTC CSSEAGSESNEQFF
- TRBJ1-5 TRBV4-1 few TGCGCCAGCAGCCAAGATTACGGGAATCAGCCCCAGCATTTT CASSQDYGNQPQHF
TRBD2 TRBJ2-5 TRBV6-2/TRBV6-3 - TGTGCCAGCAGTTACGTGGGACTAGAAGGAGAGACCCAGTACTTC CASSYVGLEGETQYF
TRBD1 TRBJ2-7 TRBV18 - TGTGCCAGCTCACGGGACAGGTCGGAAGAGCAGTACTTC CASSRDRSEEQYF
TRBD2 TRBJ2-3 TRBV10-3 few TGTGCCATCAGTGTGGGACTAGCAGAAGATACGCAGTATTTT CAISVGLAEDTQYF
- TRBJ2-3 TRBV28 - TGTGCCAGCAGTTATTCCGGGGGTGGCACAGATACGCAGTATTTT CASSYSGGGTDTQYF
TRBD2 TRBJ2-3 TRBV5-1 - TGCGCCAGCAGCTGGAGGGCGGGAGGGGCAGATACGCAGTATTTT CASSWRAGGADTQYF
TRBD1 TRBJ2-3 TRBV5-1 many TGCGCCAGCCACCGGGACAGGGGAGCAGATACGCAGTATTTT CASHRDRGADTQYF
- TRBJ1-1 TRBV4-3 few TGCGCCAGCAGCCATTCGGGTGAAGCTTTCTTT CASSHSGEAFF
- TRBJ2-1 TRBV6-1 - TGTGCCAGCAGTCGGACACCCTTGGAGTACCTTTACAATGAGCAGTTCTTC CASSRTPLEYLYNEQFF
- TRBJ1-5 TRBV28 - TGTGCCAGCAGTTTACAGGAGGGAGTCGCCAATCAGCCCCAGCATTTT CASSLQEGVANQPQHF
- TRBJ1-5 TRBV3-1 - TGTGCCAGCAGCCGAGTACAGGGAGTCGGACAGCCCCAGCATTTT CASSRVQGVGQPQHF
- TRBJ2-3 TRBV5-1 - TGCGCCAGCAGCCCGACAGGTTCCCGGTCGAATACGCAGTATTTT CASSPTGSRSNTQYF
- TRBJ2-7 TRBV25-1 - TGTGCCAGCAGAGGGGTTATCAACTACGAGCAGTACTTC CASRGVINYEQYF
- TRBJ2-5 TRBV4-1 - TGCGCCAGCAGCCAAGAGGAGTGGGACACACAAGAGACCCAGTACTTC CASSQEEWDTQETQYF
TRBD2 TRBJ2-3 TRBV27 - TGTGCCAGCAGGGCACTAGCGGAGGAGGTCACAGATACGCAGTATTTT CASRALAEEVTDTQYF
TRBD1 TRBJ2-1 TRBV6-6 - TGTGCCAGCAGTACGCGACAGGGGGCTTCCTACAATGAGCAGTTCTTC CASSTRQGASYNEQFF
TRBD2 TRBJ2-5 TRBV20-1 few TGCAGTGCTAGTCACAGCTTAGCGGGAGTGCAAGAGACCCAGTACTTC CSASHSLAGVQETQYF
- TRBJ1-4 TRBV7-8 few TGTGCCAGCAGCTCCCGACGGCCCCGAAATGAAAAACTGTTTTTT CASSSRRPRNEKLFF
- TRBJ2-1 TRBV29-1 - TGCAGCGTTGGAATGCACAATGAGCAGTTCTTC CSVGMHNEQFF
- TRBJ1-6 TRBV12-3/TRBV12-4 - TGTGCCAGCAGGTACGGACAAAGACATAATTCACCCCTCCACTTT CASRYGQRHNSPLHF
- TRBJ2-3 TRBV7-3 - TGTGCCAGCAGCCCGTGGGGGAGTGGTGATACGCAGTATTTT CASSPWGSGDTQYF
TRBD2 TRBJ2-3 TRBV4-2 - TGTGCCAGCAGCCAAGCTCCCTCGAGGTCGGGAGGGACGCAGTATTTT CASSQAPSRSGGTQYF
- TRBJ2-2 TRBV4-1 - TGCGCCAGCAGCCGGGAGGGGGCGAGGGAGCTGTTTTTT CASSREGARELFF
- TRBJ2-2 TRBV7-2 - TGTGCCAGCAGCTTACGGGCCCCCCGTGGCACCGGGGAGCTGTTTTTT CASSLRAPRGTGELFF
TRBD2 TRBJ2-5 TRBV4-2 - TGTGCCAGCAGCCAAGAGATGAGGGCGGGAGGGCCGCAGACCCAGTACTTC CASSQEMRAGGPQTQYF
- TRBJ2-2 TRBV3-1 few TGTGCCAGCAGCCCCCTCGGGAACACCGGGGAGCTGTTTTTT CASSPLGNTGELFF